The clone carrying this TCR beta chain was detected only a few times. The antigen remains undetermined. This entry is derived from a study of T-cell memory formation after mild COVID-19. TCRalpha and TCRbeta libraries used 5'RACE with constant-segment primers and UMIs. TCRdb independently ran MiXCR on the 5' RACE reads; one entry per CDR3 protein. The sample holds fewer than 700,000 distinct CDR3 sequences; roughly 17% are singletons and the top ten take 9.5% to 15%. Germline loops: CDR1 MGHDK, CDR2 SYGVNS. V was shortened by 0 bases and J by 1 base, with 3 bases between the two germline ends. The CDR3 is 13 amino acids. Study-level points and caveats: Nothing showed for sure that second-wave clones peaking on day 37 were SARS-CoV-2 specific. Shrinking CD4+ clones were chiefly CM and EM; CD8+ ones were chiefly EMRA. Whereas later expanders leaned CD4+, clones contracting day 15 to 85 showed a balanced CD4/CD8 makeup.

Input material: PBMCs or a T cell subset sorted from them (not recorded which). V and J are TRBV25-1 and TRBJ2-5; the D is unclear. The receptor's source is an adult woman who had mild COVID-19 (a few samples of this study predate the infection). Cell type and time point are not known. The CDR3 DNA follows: TGTGCCAGCAGTGAATACAGCCAAGAGACCCAGTACTTC. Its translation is CASSEYSQETQYF.